This T cell receptor beta chain originates from a study of T cell changes during pregnancy in multiple sclerosis. This CDR3 spans 16 amino acids. Germline CDR1 is ENHRY and CDR2 is SYGVKD. With V trimmed by 3 bases and J by 6 bases, 8 bases remained unmatched. Only in-frame clones appear in the TCRdb table, and some are missing; sequencing was by immunoSEQ multiplex PCR. The sample records about 79,000 clones, 80% to 95% being singletons. The receptor was derived from a female donor with multiple sclerosis, enrolled in a pregnancy study. Sequencing was performed on CD4+ T cells from peripheral blood mononuclear cells, taken in the second trimester of pregnancy. The rearrangement links TRBV10-3 to TRBJ1-4; 9 bases are shared with TRBD1. The CDR3 nucleotides read TGTGCCATCAGTGAAGAGGGGACAGGGAAGGATGAAAAACTGTTTTTT. It codes for CAISEEGTGKDEKLFF.